The sequence of this TCR beta chain was determined in a study of control samples from healthy donors and cancer patients. The method was immunoSEQ multiplex PCR; TCRdb's version includes in-frame clones alone and lacks a portion of them. Of around 140,000 clones listed, approximately 92% were seen once; the top ten hold 3.2%. Germline-derived CDR1 and CDR2 are SQVTM and ANQGSEA. The CDR3 spans 13 residues. The V and J ends lost 7 bases and 4 bases respectively, with 15 bases between them. The TCR sequence derives from a man aged 25 to 40 in good health. Sequencing used blood. This chain joins TRBV29-1 and TRBJ2-3; tentative D call: TRBD2 (6 bases). Here the CDR3 DNA reads TGCAGCGCCCCGGGAGTCATCGCAGATACGCAGTATTTT. This sequence encodes CSAPGVIADTQYF.